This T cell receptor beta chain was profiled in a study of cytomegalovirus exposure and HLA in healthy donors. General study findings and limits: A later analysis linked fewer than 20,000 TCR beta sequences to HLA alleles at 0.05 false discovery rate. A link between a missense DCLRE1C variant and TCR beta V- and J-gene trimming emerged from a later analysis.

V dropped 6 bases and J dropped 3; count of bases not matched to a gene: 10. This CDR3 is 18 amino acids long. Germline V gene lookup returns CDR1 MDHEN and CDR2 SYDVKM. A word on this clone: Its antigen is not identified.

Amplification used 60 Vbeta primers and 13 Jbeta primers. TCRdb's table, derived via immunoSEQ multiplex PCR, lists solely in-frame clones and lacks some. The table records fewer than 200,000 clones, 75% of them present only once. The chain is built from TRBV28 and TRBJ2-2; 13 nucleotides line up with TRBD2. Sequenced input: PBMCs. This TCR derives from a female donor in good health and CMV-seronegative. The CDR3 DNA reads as TGTGCCAGCAGGGTCCGAGGGACTAGCGGGATTTACACCGGGGAGCTGTTTTTT. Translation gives CASRVRGTSGIYTGELFF.